The clone carrying this T cell receptor beta chain was detected a few times. Its antigen is not identified. This entry is derived from a study of cytomegalovirus exposure and HLA in healthy donors. Notes on the study in general: In an earlier analysis, productive rearrangement rates for most beta V segments clustered near 87% or 30%.

The PCR ran on 60 Vbeta and 13 Jbeta primers. Sequencing used immunoSEQ multiplex PCR; TCRdb keeps in-frame clones, though not all of them. The sample shows approximately 120,000 clones, around 75% of them seen only once. The sample comprised PBMCs. This clonotype originated in a woman aged 45-65 years in good health and CMV-seropositive.

The DNA of the CDR3 is TGTGCCAGTAGCGACAGGGGCACAGATACGCAGTATTTT. Translating gives CASSDRGTDTQYF. The chain uses TRBV19 and TRBJ2-3, with 7 bases identical to TRBD1. The V gene end was trimmed by 6 bases and the J gene end by 1 base; junction bases not matched to a gene: 1. Germline lookup yields CDR1 LNHDA and CDR2 SQIVND (reference sequence). The CDR3 is 13 amino acids.